The present entry profiles one TCR beta chain with its context. J was trimmed by 6 bases and V by 6 bases; bases with no gene match: 6. Germline CDR1 reads SSHAT; CDR2 reads FNYEAQ (reference sequence). This CDR3 spans 15 amino acids. The data were obtained in a study of blood T cell repertoires in COVID-19. Per the authors' pipeline: Amplification from reference gene primers served as the basis for estimated nucleated cell counts. Using immunoSEQ multiplex PCR, the repertoire was profiled, and TCRdb retains in-frame clones only, with some absent. The DNA was the basis for D and trimming; V, J and clone size are from that table. The sample lists roughly 230,000 clones; around 90% were seen once. One Seattle source followed patients from active infection through their disease course.

The TCR originated in a young man with COVID-19, enrolled during active disease. The chain links TRBV7-7 to TRBJ2-3; TRBD2 aligns across 13 bases. The sequencing input was peripheral blood. The CDR3 DNA reads as TGTGCCAGCAGTAGGACTAGCGGGGGCCTTGATACGCAGTATTTT. It translates to CASSRTSGGLDTQYF.